The 14 T cell receptor beta chains given below trace back to one sample, sequenced in a study of cytomegalovirus exposure and HLA in healthy donors. This table comes from immunoSEQ multiplex PCR, and its TCRdb copy is limited to in-frame clones, with some not included. Here the sample spans around 150,000 clones, approximately 96% being singletons. The sequenced sample was PBMCs. The receptors come from a woman in her late teens or twenties in good health and CMV-seronegative.

This chain joins TRBV29-1 and TRBJ2-1, with 11 bases matching TRBD2. The CDR3 contains 15 residues. Germline CDR1 reads SQVTM; CDR2 reads ANQGSEA. The V gene end was trimmed by 1 base and the J gene end by 3 bases; junction bases not matched to a gene: 2. CDR3 amino acids: CSVEGGLADYNEQFF. The DNA of the CDR3 is TGCAGCGTTGAAGGGGGACTAGCGGACTACAATGAGCAGTTCTTC.

As DNA, the CDR3 is TGTGCCAGCAGTTTATCGGGCGGGGGGCCCCGGGTCCAGTACTTC. This codes for CASSLSGGGPRVQYF. This rearrangement joins TRBV27 to TRBJ2-5, with 8 positions matching TRBD2. Germline CDR1 reads MNHEY; CDR2 reads SMNVEV (reference sequence). This CDR3 is 15 amino acids long. V gave up 0 bases and J gave up 10 bases; unmatched junction bases: 10.

CDR3 residues: CASSDSVRGKQETQYF. CDR3 sequence (DNA): TGTGCCAGCAGCGATTCGGTGAGGGGGAAACAAGAGACCCAGTACTTC. The chain uses TRBV25-1 and TRBJ2-5; a weak D match, TRBD1 (6 bases). The CDR3 spans 16 residues. In germline, CDR1 is MGHDK, CDR2 SYGVNS. V was clipped by 6 bases and J by 2 bases, with 19 bases between them.

V is TRBV11-2 and J is TRBJ2-7; a possible D gene is TRBD1 (6 bases). CDR3 size: 15 residues. Trimming stripped 5 bases from V and 4 bases from J, with 18 bases between. Germline assignment: CDR1 SGHAT and CDR2 FQNNGV. As DNA, the CDR3 is TGTGCCAGCAGCCCAATGGACAGACTCCGATACGAGCAGTACTTC. Translated, it gives CASSPMDRLRYEQYF.

This rearrangement joins TRBV11-1 to TRBJ1-1; 9 bases line up with TRBD1. The CDR3 is 13 residues long. The germline V gene encodes CDR1 SGHAT and CDR2 FQDESV (reference sequence). The trim removed 5 bases at V and 8 bases at J, leaving 6 bases unmatched. The CDR3 loop reads CASSQEGTGEAFF. CDR3 DNA: TGTGCCAGCAGCCAAGAAGGGACAGGGGAAGCTTTCTTT.

The chain joins TRBV7-2 to TRBJ1-1; TRBD1 aligns across 7 bases. J lost 5 bases, V lost 3 bases, and 12 bases had no gene match. This CDR3 is built from 16 residues. Germline CDR1 SGHTA, CDR2 FQGNSA. CDR3 sequence (DNA): TGTGCCAGCAGCTTTCGGGTGACAGGGTCACGGACTGAAGCTTTCTTT. This codes for CASSFRVTGSRTEAFF.

The rearrangement links TRBV4-2 to TRBJ2-1; 8 bases agree with TRBD1. Germline V gene sequence: CDR1 LGHNA, CDR2 YNFKEQ. The length of the CDR3 is 16 residues. After removal of 4 bases from V and 5 bases from J, the junction contained 10 bases not matched to a gene. CDR3 in DNA: TGTGCCAGCAGCCTCGGGACAGGACGTGAGAACAATGAGCAGTTCTTC. Protein: CASSLGTGRENNEQFF.

The chain carries TRBV30 and TRBJ1-1; D is unclear. The germline V and J ends were trimmed by 6 bases and 1 base, with 6 bases remaining between them. Germline V gives CDR1 GTSNPN, CDR2 SVGIG (reference sequence). This CDR3 has 11 residues. In DNA form, the CDR3 reads TGTGCCTGCGCAGGGAACACTGAAGCTTTCTTT. This gives the protein CACAGNTEAFF.

On this clone itself: The junction departs from germline at one end; a sequencing error may be responsible. This sequence joins TRBV29-1 and TRBJ2-3; possible D gene TRBD1, 5 bases. The CDR3 covers 17 residues. CDR1 is SQVTM, CDR2 ANQGSEA, per germline. In DNA, the CDR3 is TGCAGCGCTGAAGTAGGTTTCAGGGCCTCTAGCACAGATACGCAGTATTTT. Its translation is CSAEVGFRASSTDTQYF.

This clone was seen once. The V call is TRBV9, the J call TRBJ1-3; possible D gene TRBD1, 5 bases. Trimming cost V 0 bases and J 1 base, with 11 bases left between them. CDR1 is SGDLS, CDR2 YYNGEE, per germline. This CDR3 contains 16 residues. The CDR3 here is CASSVAIQGSGNTIYF. CDR3 DNA: TGTGCCAGCAGCGTAGCTATTCAGGGTTCTGGAAACACCATATATTTT. The complete variable domain, with remaining parts taken from reference TRBV9 and TRBJ1-3, reads DSGVTQTPKHLITATGQRVTLRCSPRSGDLSVYWYQQSLDQGLQFLIQYYNGEERAKGNILERFSAQQFPDLHSELNLSSLELGDSALYFCASSVAIQGSGNTIYFGEGSWLTVV.

V usage is TRBV5-4 and J usage is TRBJ2-5; D is possibly TRBD1 (7 bases). V dropped 6 bases and J dropped 3 bases, with 18 bases sitting between them. The CDR3 runs to 15 residues. In germline, CDR1 is SGHNT, CDR2 YYREEE (reference sequence). For the CDR3, the DNA is TGTGCCAGCATTGAGCAGGGGGGATTAAAAGAGACCCAGTACTTC. Translation: CASIEQGGLKETQYF.

The rearrangement joins TRBV7-8 to TRBJ1-4; D not certain. The CDR3 extends over 13 amino acids. The V gene's germline CDR1 is SGHVS and CDR2 FQNEAQ. V lost 5 bases to trimming and J lost 7 bases, with 11 bases between them. In DNA, the CDR3 is TGTGCCAGCAGCACCAGGATGGGTGAAAAACTGTTTTTT. Protein product: CASSTRMGEKLFF.

The chain carries TRBV4-2 and TRBJ2-1; D is possibly TRBD2 (7 bases). V lost 4 bases, J lost 0 bases, and 16 bases lay in between. The germline V gene encodes CDR1 LGHNA and CDR2 YNFKEQ. This CDR3 has 17 residues. The CDR3 loop reads CASSPSRGGSSYNEQFF. In DNA, the CDR3 is TGTGCCAGCAGCCCCTCCCGCGGGGGCAGCTCCTACAATGAGCAGTTCTTC.

The chain employs TRBV2 and TRBJ2-1; the match to TRBD2 covers 12 bases. Trimming at V came to 8 bases and at J to 5 bases, leaving 7 bases not matched to a gene. Germline assignment: CDR1 SNHLY and CDR2 FYNNEI. This CDR3 has 15 residues. CDR3 nucleotides: TGTGCCAGCCATAGGCTAGCGGGGGGGGACAATGAGCAGTTCTTC. Its translation is CASHRLAGGDNEQFF.